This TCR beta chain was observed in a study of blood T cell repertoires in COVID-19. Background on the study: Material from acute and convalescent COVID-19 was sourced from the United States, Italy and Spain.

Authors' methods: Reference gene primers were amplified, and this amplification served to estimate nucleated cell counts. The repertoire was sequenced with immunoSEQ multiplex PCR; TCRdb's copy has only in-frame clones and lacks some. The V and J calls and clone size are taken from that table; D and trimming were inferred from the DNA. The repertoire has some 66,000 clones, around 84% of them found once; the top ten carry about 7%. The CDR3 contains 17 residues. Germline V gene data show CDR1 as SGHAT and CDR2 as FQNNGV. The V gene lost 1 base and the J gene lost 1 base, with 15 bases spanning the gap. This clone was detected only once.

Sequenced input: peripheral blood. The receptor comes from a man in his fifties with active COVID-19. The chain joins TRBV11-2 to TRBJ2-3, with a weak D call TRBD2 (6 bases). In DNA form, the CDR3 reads TGTGCCAGCAGCTTAGGCCCCGGGTTAGCGGGCACAGATACGCAGTATTTT. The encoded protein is CASSLGPGLAGTDTQYF.